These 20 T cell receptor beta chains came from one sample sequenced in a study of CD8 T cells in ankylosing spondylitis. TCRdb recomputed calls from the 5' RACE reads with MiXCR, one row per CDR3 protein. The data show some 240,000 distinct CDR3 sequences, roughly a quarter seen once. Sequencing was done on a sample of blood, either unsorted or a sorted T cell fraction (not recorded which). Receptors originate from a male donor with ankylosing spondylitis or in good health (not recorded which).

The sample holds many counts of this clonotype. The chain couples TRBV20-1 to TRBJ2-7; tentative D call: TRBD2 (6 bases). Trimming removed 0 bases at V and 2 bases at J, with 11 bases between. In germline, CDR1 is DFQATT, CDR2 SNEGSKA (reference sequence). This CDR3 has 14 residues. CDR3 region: CSAREGGETYEQYF. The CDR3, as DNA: TGCAGTGCTAGAGAGGGGGGTGAGACCTACGAGCAGTACTTC.

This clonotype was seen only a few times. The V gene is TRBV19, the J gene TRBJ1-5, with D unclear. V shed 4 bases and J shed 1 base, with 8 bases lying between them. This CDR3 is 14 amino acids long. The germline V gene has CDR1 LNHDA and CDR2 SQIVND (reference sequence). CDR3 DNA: TGTGCCAGTAGTACCCACAGAAGCAATCAGCCCCAGCATTTT. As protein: CASSTHRSNQPQHF.

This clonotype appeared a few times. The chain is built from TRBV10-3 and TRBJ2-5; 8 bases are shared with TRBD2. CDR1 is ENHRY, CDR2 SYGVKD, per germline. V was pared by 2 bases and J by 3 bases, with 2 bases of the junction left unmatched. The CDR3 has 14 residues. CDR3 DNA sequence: TGTGCCATCAGTGAGGGAGCGGGGGAAGAGACCCAGTACTTC. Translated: CAISEGAGEETQYF.

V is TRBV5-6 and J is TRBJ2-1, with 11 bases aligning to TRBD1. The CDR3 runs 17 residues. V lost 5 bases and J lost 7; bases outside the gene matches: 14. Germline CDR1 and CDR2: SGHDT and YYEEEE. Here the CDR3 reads CASSRAGTGGNRNEQFF. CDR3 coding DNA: TGTGCCAGCAGTCGTGCCGGGACAGGGGGAAACAGGAATGAGCAGTTCTTC.

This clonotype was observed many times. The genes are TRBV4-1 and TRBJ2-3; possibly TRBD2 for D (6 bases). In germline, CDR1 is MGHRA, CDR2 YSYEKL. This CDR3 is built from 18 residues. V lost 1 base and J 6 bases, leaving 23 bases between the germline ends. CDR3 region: CASSQVGGRAFGTDTQYF. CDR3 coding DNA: TGCGCCAGCAGCCAAGTGGGGGGACGGGCTTTCGGGACGGATACGCAGTATTTT.

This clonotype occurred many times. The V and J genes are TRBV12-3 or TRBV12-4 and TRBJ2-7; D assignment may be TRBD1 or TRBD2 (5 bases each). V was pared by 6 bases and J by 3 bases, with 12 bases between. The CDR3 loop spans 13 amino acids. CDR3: CASRLLGGYEQYF. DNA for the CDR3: TGTGCCAGCAGGCTACTTGGGGGCTACGAGCAGTACTTC.

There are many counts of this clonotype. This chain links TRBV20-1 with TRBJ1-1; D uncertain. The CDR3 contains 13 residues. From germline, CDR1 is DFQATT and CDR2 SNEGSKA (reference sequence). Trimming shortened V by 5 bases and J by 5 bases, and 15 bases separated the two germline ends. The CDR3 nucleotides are TGCAGTGCTCCCTCTCCCGCCCAGACTGAAGCTTTCTTT. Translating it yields CSAPSPAQTEAFF.

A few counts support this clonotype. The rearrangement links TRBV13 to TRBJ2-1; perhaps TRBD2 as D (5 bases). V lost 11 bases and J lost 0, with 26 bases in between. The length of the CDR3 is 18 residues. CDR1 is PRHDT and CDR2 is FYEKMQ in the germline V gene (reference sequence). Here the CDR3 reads CAFSLRGLGGSSYNEQFF. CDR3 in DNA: TGTGCCTTCAGCTTACGGGGATTGGGCGGCAGCTCCTACAATGAGCAGTTCTTC.

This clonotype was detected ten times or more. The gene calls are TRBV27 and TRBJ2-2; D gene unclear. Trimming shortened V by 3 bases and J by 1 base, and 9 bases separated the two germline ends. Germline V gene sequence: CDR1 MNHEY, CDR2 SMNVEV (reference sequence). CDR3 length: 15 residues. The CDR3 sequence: CASSLLGLNTGELFF. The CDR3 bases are TGTGCCAGCAGTTTGTTAGGTCTGAACACCGGGGAGCTGTTTTTT.

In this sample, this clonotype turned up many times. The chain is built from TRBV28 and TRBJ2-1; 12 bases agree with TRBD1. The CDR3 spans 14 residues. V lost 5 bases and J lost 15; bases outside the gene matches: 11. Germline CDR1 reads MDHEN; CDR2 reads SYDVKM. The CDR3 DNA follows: TGTGCCAGCAGTCTACCGGGACAGGGGGCGCGTAGGTTCTTC. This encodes CASSLPGQGARRFF.

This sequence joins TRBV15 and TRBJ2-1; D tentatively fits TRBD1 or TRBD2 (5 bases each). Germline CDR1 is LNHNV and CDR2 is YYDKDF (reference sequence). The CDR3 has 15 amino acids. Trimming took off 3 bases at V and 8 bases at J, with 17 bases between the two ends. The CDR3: CATSSLRGPSDEQFF. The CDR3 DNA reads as TGTGCCACCAGCAGTCTCCGGGGACCTTCGGATGAGCAGTTCTTC.

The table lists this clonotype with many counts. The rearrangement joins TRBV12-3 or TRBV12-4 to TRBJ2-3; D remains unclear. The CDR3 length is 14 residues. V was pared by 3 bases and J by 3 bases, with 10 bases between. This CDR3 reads CASSFRSRTDTQYF. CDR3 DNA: TGTGCCAGCAGTTTTCGGTCCCGGACAGATACGCAGTATTTT.

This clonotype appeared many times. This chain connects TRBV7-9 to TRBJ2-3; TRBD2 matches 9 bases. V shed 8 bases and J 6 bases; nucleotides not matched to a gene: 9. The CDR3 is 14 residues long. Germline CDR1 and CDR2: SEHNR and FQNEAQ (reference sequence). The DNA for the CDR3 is TGTGCCAGCCGCTGGGGGACTAGCATGGATACGCAGTATTTT. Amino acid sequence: CASRWGTSMDTQYF.

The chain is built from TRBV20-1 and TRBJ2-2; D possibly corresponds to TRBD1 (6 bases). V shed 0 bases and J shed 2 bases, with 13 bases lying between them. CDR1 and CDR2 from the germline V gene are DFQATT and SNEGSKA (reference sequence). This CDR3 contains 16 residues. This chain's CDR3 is CSARDRVGHNTGELFF. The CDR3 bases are TGCAGTGCTAGAGATCGTGTGGGACACAACACCGGGGAGCTGTTTTTT.

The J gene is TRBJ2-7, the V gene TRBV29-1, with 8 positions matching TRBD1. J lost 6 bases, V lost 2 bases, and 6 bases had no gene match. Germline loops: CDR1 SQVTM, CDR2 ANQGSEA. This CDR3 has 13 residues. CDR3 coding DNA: TGCAGCGTTGAACCCGACAGGGGAGGCGAGCAGTACTTC. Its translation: CSVEPDRGGEQYF.

CDR3 protein: CASSDRKGPQATQYF. CDR3 DNA sequence: TGTGCCAGCAGTGATCGAAAGGGACCGCAGGCGACCCAGTACTTC. The genes are TRBV6-1 and TRBJ2-5; D may match TRBD1 or TRBD2 (5 bases each). V shed 3 bases and J shed 7 bases, with 18 bases lying between them. This CDR3 spans 15 amino acids. Germline V gene sequence: CDR1 MNHNS, CDR2 SASEGT.

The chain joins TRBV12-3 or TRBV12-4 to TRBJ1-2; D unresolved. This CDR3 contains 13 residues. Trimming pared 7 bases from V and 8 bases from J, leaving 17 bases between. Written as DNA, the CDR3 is TGTGCCAGCACCCTTGTAGGGCCGGGGGGCTACACCTTC. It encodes CASTLVGPGGYTF.

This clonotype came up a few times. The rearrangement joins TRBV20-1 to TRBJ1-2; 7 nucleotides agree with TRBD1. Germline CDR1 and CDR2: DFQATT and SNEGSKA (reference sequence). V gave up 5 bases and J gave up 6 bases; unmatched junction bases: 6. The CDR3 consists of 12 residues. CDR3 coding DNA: TGCAGTGCTTTAGACAGGGTGGATGGCTACACCTTC. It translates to CSALDRVDGYTF.

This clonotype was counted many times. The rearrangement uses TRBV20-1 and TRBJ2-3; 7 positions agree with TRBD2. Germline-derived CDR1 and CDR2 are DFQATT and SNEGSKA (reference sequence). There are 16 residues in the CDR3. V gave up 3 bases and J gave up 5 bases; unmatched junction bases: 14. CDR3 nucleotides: TGCAGTGCTAGCCGGTCTCGCGGGGGAGGAGGAGATACGCAGTATTTT. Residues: CSASRSRGGGGDTQYF.

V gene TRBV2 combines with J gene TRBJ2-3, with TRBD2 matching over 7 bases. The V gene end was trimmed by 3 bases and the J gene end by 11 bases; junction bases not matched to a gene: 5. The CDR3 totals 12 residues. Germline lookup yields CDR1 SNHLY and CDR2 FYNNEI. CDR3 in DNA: TGTGCCAGCAGTGACAGAGCGGGGATGCAGTATTTT. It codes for CASSDRAGMQYF.